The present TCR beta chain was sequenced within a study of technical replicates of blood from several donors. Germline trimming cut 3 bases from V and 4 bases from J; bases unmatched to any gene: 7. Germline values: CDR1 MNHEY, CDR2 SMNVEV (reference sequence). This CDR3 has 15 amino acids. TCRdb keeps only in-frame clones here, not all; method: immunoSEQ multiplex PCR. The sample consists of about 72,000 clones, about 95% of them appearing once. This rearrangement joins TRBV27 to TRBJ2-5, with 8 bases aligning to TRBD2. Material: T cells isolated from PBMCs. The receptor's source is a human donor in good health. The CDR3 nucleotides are TGTGCCAGCAGTTTTACTAGCGGTGGGGTAGAGACCCAGTACTTC. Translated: CASSFTSGGVETQYF.